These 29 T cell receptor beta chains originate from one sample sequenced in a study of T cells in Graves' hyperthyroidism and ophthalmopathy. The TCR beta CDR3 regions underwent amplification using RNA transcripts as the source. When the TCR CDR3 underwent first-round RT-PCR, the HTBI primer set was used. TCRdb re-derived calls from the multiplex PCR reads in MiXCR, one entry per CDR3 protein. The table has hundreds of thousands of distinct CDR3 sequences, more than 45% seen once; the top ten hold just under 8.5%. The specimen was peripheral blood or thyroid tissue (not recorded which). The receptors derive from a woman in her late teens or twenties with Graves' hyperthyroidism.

The CDR3 DNA sequence: TGTGCCAGCATTTATGGGCAGGGAATAAACGAGCAGTACTTC. This encodes CASIYGQGINEQYF. The gene calls are TRBV2 and TRBJ2-7, with D maybe TRBD1 (5 bases). Per germline, CDR1 SNHLY and CDR2 FYNNEI. Deletions cut 7 bases from V and 5 bases from J, with 18 bases between. This CDR3 is 14 amino acids long.

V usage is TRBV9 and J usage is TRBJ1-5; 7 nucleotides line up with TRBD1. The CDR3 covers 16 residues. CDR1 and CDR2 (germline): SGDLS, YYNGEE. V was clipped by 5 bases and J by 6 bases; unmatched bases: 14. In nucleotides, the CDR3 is TGTGCCAGCAGTTTAGCCAGCCCAGGGGGGACTCAGCCCCAGCATTTT. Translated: CASSLASPGGTQPQHF.

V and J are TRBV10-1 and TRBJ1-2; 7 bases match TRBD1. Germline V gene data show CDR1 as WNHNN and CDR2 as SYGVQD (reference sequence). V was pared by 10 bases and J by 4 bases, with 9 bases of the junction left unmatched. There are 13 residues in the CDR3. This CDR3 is CANPDRIVYGYTF. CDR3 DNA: TGCGCCAACCCGGACAGGATTGTCTATGGCTACACCTTC.

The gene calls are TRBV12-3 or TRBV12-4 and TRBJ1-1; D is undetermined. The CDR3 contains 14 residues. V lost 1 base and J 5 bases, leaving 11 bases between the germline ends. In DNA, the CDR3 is TGTGCCAGCAGTTTAGTGGACGGATTAACTGAAGCTTTCTTT. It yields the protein CASSLVDGLTEAFF.

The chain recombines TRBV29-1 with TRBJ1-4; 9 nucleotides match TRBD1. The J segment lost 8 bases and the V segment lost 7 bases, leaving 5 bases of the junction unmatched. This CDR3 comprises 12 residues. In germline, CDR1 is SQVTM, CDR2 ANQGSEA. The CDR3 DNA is TGCAGCGCAAACAGGGGGCGGGAAAAACTGTTTTTT. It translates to CSANRGREKLFF.

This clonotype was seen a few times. The CDR3 reads CASSQPGTANSPLHF. The CDR3 DNA reads as TGTGCCAGCAGCCAACCCGGGACAGCTAATTCACCCCTCCACTTT. The V call is TRBV7-3, the J call TRBJ1-6; 7 nucleotides line up with TRBD1. V was clipped by 5 bases and J by 6 bases; unmatched bases: 7. The CDR3 extends over 15 amino acids. The germline V gene has CDR1 SGHTA and CDR2 FQGTGA.

CDR3 in amino acids: CASCPGGLPNTIYF. The DNA of the CDR3 is TGTGCCAGCTGCCCAGGGGGTTTGCCAAACACCATATATTTT. This sequence joins TRBV5-6 and TRBJ1-3; 7 positions match TRBD1. Per germline, CDR1 SGHDT and CDR2 YYEEEE. The CDR3 spans 14 residues. Trimming took 7 bases from V and 6 from J; bases not matched to a gene: 10.

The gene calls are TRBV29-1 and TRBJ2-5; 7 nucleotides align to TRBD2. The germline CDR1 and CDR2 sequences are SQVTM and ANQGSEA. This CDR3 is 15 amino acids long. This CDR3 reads CSVDVPGLRKETQYF. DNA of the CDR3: TGCAGTGTCGACGTACCGGGACTACGGAAAGAGACCCAGTACTTC.

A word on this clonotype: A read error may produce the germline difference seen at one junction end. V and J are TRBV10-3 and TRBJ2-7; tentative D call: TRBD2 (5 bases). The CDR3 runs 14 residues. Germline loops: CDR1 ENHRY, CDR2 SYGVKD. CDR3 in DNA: TGTGCCAGCAGTTATGGAGGCGGGCTCTACGAGCAGTACTTC. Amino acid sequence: CASSYGGGLYEQYF.

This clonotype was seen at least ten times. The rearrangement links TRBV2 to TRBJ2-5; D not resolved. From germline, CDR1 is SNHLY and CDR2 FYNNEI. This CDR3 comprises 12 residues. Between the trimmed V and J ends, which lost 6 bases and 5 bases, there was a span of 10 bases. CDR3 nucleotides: TGTGCCAGCAGCCCCTTGGGGGAGACCCAGTACTTC. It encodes CASSPLGETQYF.

The chain's CDR3 is CASSLDRDTGELFF. The CDR3 DNA reads as TGTGCCAGCAGCTTAGATAGGGACACCGGGGAGCTGTTTTTT. The V call is TRBV7-2, the J call TRBJ2-2; D is uncertain. Deletions cut 1 base from V and 3 bases from J, with 6 bases between. Germline-derived CDR1 and CDR2 are SGHTA and FQGNSA. The CDR3 runs to 14 residues.

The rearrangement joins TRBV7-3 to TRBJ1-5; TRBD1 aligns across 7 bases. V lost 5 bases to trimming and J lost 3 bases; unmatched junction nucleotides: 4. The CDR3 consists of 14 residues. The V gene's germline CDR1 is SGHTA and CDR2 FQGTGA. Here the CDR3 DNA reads TGTGCCAGCAGCCAACAGGGGAACAATCAGCCCCAGCATTTT. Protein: CASSQQGNNQPQHF.

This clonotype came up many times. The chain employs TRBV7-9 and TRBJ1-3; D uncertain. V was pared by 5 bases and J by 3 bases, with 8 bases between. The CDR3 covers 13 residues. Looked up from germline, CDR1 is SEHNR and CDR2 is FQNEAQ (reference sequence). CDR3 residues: CASSPDGGNTIYF. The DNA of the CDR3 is TGTGCCAGCAGCCCGGACGGTGGAAACACCATATATTTT.

In DNA, the CDR3 is TGTGCCAGCTCACTTAGGACGGACACTGAAGCTTTCTTT. Its translation is CASSLRTDTEAFF. The chain employs TRBV2 and TRBJ1-1; no firm D call. Between the trimmed V and J ends, which lost 8 bases and 3 bases, there was a span of 13 bases. This CDR3 spans 13 amino acids. Germline V CDR1 and CDR2: SNHLY, FYNNEI.

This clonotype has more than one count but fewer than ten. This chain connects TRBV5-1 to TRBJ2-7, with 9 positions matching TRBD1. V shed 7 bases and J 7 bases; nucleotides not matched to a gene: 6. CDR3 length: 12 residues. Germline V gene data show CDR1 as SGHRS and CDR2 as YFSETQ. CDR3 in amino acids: CASGTGNKEQYF. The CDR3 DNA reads TGCGCCAGCGGGACAGGGAACAAAGAGCAGTACTTC.

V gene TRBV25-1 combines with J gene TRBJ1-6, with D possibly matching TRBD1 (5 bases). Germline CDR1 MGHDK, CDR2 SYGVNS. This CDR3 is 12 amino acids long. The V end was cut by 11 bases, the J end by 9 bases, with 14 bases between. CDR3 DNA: TGTGCCTGCAAAGGTGGGGGTTCACCCCTCCACTTT. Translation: CACKGGGSPLHF. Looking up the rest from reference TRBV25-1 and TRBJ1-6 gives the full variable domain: EADIYQTPRYLVIGTGKKITLECSQTMGHDKMYWYQQDPGMELHLIHYSYGVNSTEKGDLSSESTVSRIRTEHFPLTLESARPSHTSQYLCACKGGGSPLHFGNGTRLTVT.

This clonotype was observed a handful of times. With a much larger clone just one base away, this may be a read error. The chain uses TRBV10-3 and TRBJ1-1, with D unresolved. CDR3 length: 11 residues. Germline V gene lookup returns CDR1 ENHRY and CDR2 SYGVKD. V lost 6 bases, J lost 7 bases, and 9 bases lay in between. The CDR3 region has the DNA TGTGCCATCAGGGTGGCGAGTGAAGCTTTCTTT. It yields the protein CAIRVASEAFF.

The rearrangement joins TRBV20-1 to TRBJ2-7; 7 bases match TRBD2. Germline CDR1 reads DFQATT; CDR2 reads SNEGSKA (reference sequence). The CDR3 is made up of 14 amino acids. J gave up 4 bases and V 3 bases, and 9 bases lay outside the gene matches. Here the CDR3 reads CSASDPAGAYEQYF. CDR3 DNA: TGCAGTGCTAGTGACCCGGCGGGAGCTTACGAGCAGTACTTC.

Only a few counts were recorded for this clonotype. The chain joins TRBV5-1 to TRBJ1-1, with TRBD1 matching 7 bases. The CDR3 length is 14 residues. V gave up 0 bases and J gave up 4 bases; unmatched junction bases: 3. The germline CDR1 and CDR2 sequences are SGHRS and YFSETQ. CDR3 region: CASSLDTGATEAFF. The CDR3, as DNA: TGCGCCAGCAGCTTGGATACAGGGGCCACTGAAGCTTTCTTT.

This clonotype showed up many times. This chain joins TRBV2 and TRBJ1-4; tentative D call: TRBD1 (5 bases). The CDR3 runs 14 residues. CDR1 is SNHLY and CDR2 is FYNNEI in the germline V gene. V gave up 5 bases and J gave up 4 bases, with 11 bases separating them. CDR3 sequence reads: CASSKGTINEKLFF. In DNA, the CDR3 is TGTGCCAGCAGTAAAGGGACGATTAATGAAAAACTGTTTTTT. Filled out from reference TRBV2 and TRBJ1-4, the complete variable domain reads EPEVTQTPSHQVTQMGQEVILRCVPISNHLYFYWYRQILGQKVEFLVSFYNNEISEKSEIFDDQFSVERPDGSNFTLKIRSTKLEDSAMYFCASSKGTINEKLFFGSGTQLSVL.

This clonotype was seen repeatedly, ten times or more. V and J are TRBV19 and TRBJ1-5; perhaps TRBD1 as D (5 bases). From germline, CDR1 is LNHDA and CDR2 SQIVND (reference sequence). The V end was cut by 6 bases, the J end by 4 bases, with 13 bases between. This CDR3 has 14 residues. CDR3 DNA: TGTGCCAGTAGCGACAGCAGCTTAAATCAGCCCCAGCATTTT. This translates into CASSDSSLNQPQHF.

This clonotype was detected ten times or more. As DNA, the CDR3 is TGCAGCGTTGAACGGCCAGACAACGGCTACACCTTC. Its protein is CSVERPDNGYTF. J is TRBJ1-2 and V is TRBV29-1; D is uncertain. V was cut by 2 bases and J by 8 bases, with 12 bases left in between. This CDR3 region has 12 residues. The germline V gene encodes CDR1 SQVTM and CDR2 ANQGSEA.

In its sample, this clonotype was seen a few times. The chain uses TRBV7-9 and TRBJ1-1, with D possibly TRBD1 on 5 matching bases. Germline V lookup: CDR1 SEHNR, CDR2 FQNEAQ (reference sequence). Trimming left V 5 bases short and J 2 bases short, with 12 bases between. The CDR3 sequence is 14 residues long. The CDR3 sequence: CASSPFGDNTEAFF. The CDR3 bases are TGTGCCAGCAGCCCCTTCGGGGACAACACTGAAGCTTTCTTT.

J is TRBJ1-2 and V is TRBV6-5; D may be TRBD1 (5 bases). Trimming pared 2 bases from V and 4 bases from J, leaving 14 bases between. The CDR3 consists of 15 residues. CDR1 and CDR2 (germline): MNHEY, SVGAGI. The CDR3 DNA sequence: TGTGCCAGCAGTTACCGCTTGGGACGGATCTATGGCTACACCTTC. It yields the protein CASSYRLGRIYGYTF.

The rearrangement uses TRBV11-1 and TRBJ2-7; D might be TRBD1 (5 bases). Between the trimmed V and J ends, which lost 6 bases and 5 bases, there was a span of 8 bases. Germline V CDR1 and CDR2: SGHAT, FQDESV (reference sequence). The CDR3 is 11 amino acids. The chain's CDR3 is CASRGRNEQYF. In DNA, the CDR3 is TGTGCCAGCAGGGGGCGGAACGAGCAGTACTTC.

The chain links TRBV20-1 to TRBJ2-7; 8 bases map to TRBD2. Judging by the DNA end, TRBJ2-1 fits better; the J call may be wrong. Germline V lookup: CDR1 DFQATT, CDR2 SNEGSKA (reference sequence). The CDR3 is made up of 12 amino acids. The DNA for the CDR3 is TGCAGTGCGACTAGCGTGTACAATGAGCAGTTCTTC. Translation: CSATSVYNEQFF.

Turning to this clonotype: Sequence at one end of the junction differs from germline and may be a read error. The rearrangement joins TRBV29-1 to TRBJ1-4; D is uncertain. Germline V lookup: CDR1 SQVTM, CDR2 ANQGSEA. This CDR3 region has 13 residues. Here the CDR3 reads CSVELGSGEKPFF. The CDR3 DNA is TGCAGCGTTGAGCTGGGTTCGGGTGAAAAACCGTTTTTT. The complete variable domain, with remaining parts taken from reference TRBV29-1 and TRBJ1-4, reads SAVISQKPSRDICQRGTSLTIQCQVDSQVTMMFWYRQQPGQSLTLIATANQGSEATYESGFVIDKFPISRPNLTFSTLTVSNMSPEDSSIYLCSVELGSGEKPFFGSGTQLSVL.

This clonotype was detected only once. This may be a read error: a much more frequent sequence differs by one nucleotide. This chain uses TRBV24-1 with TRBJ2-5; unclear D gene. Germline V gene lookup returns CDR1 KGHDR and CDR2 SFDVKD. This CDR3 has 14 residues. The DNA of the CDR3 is TGTGCCACCGGTGATCGGGCAGGACAAGAGACCCAGTACTTC. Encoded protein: CATGDRAGQETQYF.

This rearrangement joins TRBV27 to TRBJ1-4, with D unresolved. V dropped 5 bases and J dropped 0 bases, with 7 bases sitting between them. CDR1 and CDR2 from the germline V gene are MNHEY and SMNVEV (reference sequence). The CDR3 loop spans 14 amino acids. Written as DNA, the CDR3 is TGTGCCAGCAGTCCCTTTACAACTAATGAAAAACTGTTTTTT. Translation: CASSPFTTNEKLFF.